This T cell receptor (beta chain) comes out of a study of cytomegalovirus exposure and HLA in healthy donors. Notes on the study in general: HLA alleles showed associations with 15,000 to 20,000 TCR beta sequences in a later analysis, at a 0.05 false discovery rate.

The CDR3 has 14 residues. Germline V gene lookup returns CDR1 SGHTA and CDR2 FQGTGA. V was clipped by 5 bases and J by 2 bases, with 11 bases between them. This clone was seen a single time. Its antigen is undetermined. PCR primers comprised 60 Vbeta and 13 Jbeta primers. The data were produced by immunoSEQ multiplex PCR, yet TCRdb's version contains in-frame clones alone and is incomplete. This sample has about 120,000 clones, with about three quarters found just once. The clonotype originates from a woman aged 55-70 years in good health and CMV-seropositive. Sequencing was carried out using PBMCs. The J gene is TRBJ2-3, the V gene TRBV7-3, with a tentative D call TRBD2 (5 bases). This CDR3 is CASSPSSYTDTQYF. CDR3 nucleotide sequence: TGTGCCAGCAGCCCGTCTAGCTACACAGATACGCAGTATTTT.